This T cell receptor beta chain comes out of a study of T-cell reconstitution after alpha-beta-depleted transplantation in children. Trimming left V 6 bases short and J 2 bases short, with 10 bases between. Germline V gene sequence: CDR1 MNHNY, CDR2 SVGAGI (reference sequence). The CDR3 is 13 residues long. This clonotype was seen a few times. TCRbeta library construction was performed incorporating unique molecular identifiers. A single record per CDR3 protein comes from TCRdb applying MiXCR to the PCR reads. Of more than 450,000 distinct CDR3 sequences in the sample, about a sixth were seen once. The chain is built from TRBV6-6 and TRBJ1-1; no clear D gene. Sample: PBMCs from the stem cell graft donor, taken from the stem cell graft. This clonotype was obtained from a human donor who donated a stem cell graft to a child with acute lymphoblastic leukemia. The CDR3 loop reads CASRWTVNTEAFF. The CDR3 bases are TGTGCCAGCAGGTGGACCGTTAACACTGAAGCTTTCTTT.